The source of this TCR beta chain is a study of T cell repertoires in aging, cancer and after chemotherapy. Study conclusions and caveats: Immunological memory after chemotherapy cannot be judged from the repertoire data. Median generation probability rose over the chemotherapy interval in each cancer cohort, suggesting rebound thymic output.

Trimming cost V 5 bases and J 5 bases; bases outside gene matches: 8. CDR1 and CDR2 (germline): MNHNS, SASEGT. CDR3 length: 14 residues. This clonotype showed up just once. Its antigen is not identified. The template was genomic DNA from peripheral blood, not RNA. Multiplex touch-down PCR with TRB-A/B primers amplified rearranged V-D-J TRB sequences. TCRdb re-derived calls from the multiplex PCR reads in MiXCR, one entry per CDR3 protein. The sample has over 3,000 distinct CDR3 sequences; about 35% are singletons. The chain links TRBV6-1 to TRBJ2-7, with 8 nucleotides matching TRBD1. Sample: blood. The sequence derives from a human donor in good health. The DNA of the CDR3 is TGTGCCAGCAGTCCGGGACAGGCCTCTGACGAGCAGTACGTC. Its translation is CASSPGQASDEQYV.